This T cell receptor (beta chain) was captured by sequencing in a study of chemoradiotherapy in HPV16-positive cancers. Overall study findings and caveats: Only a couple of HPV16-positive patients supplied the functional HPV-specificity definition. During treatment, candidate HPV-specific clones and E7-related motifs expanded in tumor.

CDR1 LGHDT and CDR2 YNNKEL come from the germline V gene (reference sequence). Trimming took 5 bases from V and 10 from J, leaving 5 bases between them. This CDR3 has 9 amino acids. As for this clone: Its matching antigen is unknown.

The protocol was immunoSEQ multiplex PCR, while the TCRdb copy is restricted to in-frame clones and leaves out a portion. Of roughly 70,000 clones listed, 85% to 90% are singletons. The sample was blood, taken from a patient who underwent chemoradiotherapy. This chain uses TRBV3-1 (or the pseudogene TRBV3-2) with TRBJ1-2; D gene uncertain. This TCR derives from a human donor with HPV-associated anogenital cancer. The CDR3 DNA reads TGTGCCAGCAGCTCCCCCTACACCTTC. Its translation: CASSSPYTF.